This T cell receptor beta chain is drawn from a study of blood T cells in healthy people across ages. Study outcomes and limitations: More naive CD4+ cells and higher diversity marked long-lived donors relative to aged donors.

Through a sample-barcoded 5' primer and a J-beta primer mix, a second PCR was run for about 6 to 11 cycles. MiXCR, run by TCRdb on the 5' RACE reads, gives a single entry per CDR3 protein. This sample has 270,000 or so distinct CDR3 sequences; roughly 29% occur once, and the top ten carry 29%. This clonotype was counted a few times. As yet, its antigen is unknown. The material sequenced was blood. This clonotype was obtained from a woman in her 70s in good health.

The DNA for the CDR3 is TGTGCCAGCAGTTCTAGCGGTCTGACCTACGAGCAGTACTTC. It encodes CASSSSGLTYEQYF. V gene TRBV28 combines with J gene TRBJ2-7; 7 bases align to TRBD2. V gave up 4 bases and J gave up 2 bases; unmatched junction bases: 5. The germline V gene encodes CDR1 MDHEN and CDR2 SYDVKM. The length of the CDR3 is 14 residues.